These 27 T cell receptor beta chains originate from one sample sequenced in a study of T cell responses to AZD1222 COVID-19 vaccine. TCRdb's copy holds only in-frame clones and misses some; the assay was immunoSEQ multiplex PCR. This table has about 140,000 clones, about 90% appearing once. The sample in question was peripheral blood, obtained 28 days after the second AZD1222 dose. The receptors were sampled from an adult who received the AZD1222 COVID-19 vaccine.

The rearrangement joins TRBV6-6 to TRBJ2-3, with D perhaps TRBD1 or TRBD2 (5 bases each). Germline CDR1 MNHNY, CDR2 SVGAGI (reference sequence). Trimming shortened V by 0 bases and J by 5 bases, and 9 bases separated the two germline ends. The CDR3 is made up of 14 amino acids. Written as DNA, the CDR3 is TGTGCCAGCAGTTACTCGGGTGGGGGAGATACGCAGTATTTT. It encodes CASSYSGGGDTQYF.

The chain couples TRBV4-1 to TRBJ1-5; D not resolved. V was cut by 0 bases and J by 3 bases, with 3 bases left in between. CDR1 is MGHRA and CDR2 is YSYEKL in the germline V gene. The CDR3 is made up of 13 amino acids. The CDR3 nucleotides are TGCGCCAGCAGCCAAGATCCCAATCAGCCCCAGCATTTT. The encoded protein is CASSQDPNQPQHF.

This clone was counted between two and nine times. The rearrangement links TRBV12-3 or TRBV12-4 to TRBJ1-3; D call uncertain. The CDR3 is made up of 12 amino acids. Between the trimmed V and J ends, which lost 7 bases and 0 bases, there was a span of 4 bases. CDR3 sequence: CASTRSGNTIYF. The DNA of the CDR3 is TGTGCCAGCACCCGCTCTGGAAACACCATATATTTT.

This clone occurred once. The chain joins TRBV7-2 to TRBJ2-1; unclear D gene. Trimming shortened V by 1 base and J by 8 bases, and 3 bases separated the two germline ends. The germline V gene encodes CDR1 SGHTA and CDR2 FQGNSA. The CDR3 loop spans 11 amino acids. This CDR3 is CASSLDYEQFF. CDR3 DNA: TGTGCCAGCAGCTTAGATTATGAGCAGTTCTTC.

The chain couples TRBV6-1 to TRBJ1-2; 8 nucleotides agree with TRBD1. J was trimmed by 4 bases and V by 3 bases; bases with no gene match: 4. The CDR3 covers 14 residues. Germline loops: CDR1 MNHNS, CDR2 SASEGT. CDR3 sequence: CASSEQGAGYGYTF. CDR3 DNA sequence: TGTGCCAGCAGTGAGCAGGGGGCGGGCTATGGCTACACCTTC.

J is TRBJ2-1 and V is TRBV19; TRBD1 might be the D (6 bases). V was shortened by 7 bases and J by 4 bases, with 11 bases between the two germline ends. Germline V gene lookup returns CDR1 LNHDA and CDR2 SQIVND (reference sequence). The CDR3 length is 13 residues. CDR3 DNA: TGTGCCAGTACCTTGACAGGTTACAATGAGCAGTTCTTC. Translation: CASTLTGYNEQFF.

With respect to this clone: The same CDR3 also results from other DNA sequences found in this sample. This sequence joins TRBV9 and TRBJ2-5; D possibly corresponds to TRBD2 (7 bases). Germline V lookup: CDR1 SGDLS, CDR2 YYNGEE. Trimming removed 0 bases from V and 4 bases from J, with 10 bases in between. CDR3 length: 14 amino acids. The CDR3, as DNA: TGTGCCAGCAGCGTAGGGGGAGGGGGAGAGACCCAGTACTTC. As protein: CASSVGGGGETQYF.

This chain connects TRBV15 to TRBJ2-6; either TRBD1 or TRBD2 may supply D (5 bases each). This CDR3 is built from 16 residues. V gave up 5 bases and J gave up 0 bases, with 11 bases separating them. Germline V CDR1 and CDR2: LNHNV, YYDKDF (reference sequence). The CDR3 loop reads CATSVDGTSGANVLTF. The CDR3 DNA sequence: TGTGCCACCAGCGTCGATGGGACCTCTGGGGCCAACGTCCTGACTTTC.

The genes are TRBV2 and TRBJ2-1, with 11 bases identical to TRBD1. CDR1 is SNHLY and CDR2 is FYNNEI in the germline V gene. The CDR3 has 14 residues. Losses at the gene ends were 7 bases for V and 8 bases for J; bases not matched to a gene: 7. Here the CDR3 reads CASKGQGASDEQFF. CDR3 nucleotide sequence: TGTGCCAGCAAAGGACAGGGGGCAAGTGATGAGCAGTTCTTC.

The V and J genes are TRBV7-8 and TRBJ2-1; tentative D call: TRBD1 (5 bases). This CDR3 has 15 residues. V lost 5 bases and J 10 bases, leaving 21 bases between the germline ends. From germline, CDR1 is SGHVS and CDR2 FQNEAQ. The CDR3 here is CASSRQSSGQREQFF. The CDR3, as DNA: TGTGCCAGCAGCAGACAGTCCTCCGGACAAAGGGAGCAGTTCTTC.

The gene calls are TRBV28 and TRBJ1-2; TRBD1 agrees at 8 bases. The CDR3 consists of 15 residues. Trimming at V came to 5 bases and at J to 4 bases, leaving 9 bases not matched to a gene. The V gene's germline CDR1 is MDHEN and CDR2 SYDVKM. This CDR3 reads CASSPTPTGAYGYTF. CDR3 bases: TGTGCCAGCAGTCCCACCCCGACAGGGGCCTATGGCTACACCTTC.

The CDR3 nucleotides read TGTGCCAGCAGCCCCCTCCGGTTCGGGCAGGGAATCGGGGAGCTGTTTTTT. The encoded protein is CASSPLRFGQGIGELFF. The V and J genes are TRBV5-6 and TRBJ2-2; possible D gene TRBD1, 5 bases. This CDR3 has 17 amino acids. Looked up from germline, CDR1 is SGHDT and CDR2 is YYEEEE. V gave up 4 bases and J gave up 7 bases, with 23 bases separating them.

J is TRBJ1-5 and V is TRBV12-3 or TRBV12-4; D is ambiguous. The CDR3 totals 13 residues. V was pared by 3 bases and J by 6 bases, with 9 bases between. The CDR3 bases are TGTGCCAGCAGTTTGGGTTCAGCTCAGCCCCAGCATTTT. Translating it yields CASSLGSAQPQHF.

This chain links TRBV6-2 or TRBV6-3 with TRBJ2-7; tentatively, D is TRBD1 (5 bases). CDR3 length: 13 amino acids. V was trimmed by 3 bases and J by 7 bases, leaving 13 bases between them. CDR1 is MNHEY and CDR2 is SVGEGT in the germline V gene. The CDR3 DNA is TGTGCCAGCAGTTATGAAGGGGTCCTGGAGCAGTACTTC. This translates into CASSYEGVLEQYF.

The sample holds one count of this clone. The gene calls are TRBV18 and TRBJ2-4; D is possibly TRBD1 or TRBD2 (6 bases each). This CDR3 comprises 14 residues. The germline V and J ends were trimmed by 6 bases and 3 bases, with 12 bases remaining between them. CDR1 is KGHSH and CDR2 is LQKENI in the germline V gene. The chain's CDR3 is CASSPGGHKNIQYF. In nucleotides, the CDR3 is TGTGCCAGCTCCCCCGGGGGACACAAAAACATTCAGTACTTC.

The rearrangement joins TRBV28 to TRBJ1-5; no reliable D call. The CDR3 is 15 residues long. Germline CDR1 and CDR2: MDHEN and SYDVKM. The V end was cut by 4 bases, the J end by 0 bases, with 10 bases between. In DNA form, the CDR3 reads TGTGCCAGCAGTTATTGGGCCGATAGCAATCAGCCCCAGCATTTT. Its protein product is CASSYWADSNQPQHF.

Here the CDR3 reads CASSSFTTGTGGIRAFF. DNA for the CDR3: TGTGCCAGCAGTTCCTTCACGACCGGGACAGGGGGCATTCGAGCTTTCTTT. J is TRBJ1-1 and V is TRBV27, with TRBD1 identical over 12 bases. Germline CDR1 MNHEY, CDR2 SMNVEV (reference sequence). Germline trimming cut 4 bases from V and 10 bases from J; bases unmatched to any gene: 16. This CDR3 is built from 17 residues.

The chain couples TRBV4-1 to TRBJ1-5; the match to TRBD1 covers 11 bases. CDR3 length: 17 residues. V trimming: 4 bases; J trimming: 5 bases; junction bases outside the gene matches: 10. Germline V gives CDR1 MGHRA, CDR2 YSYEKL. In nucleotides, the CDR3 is TGCGCCAGCAGCCCGTCGATCGGACAGGGGGCAGATCAGCCCCAGCATTTT. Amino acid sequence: CASSPSIGQGADQPQHF.

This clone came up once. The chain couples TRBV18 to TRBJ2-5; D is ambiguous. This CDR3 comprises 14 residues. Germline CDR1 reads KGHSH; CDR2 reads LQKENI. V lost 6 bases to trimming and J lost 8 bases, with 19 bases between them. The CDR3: CASSLTPTAGTQYF. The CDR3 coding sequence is TGTGCCAGCTCTTTGACGCCTACCGCAGGAACCCAGTACTTC. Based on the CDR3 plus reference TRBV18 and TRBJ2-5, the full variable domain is NAGVMQNPRHLVRRRGQEARLRCSPMKGHSHVYWYRQLPEEGLKFMVYLQKENIIDESGMPKERFSAEFPKEGPSILRIQQVVRGDSAAYFCASSLTPTAGTQYFGPGTRLLVL.

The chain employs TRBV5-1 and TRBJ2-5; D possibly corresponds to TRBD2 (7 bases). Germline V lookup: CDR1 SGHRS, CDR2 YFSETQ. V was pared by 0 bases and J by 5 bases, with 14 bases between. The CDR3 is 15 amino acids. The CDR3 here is CASSLALAGAETQYF. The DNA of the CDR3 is TGCGCCAGCAGCTTGGCCTTGGCGGGGGCGGAGACCCAGTACTTC.

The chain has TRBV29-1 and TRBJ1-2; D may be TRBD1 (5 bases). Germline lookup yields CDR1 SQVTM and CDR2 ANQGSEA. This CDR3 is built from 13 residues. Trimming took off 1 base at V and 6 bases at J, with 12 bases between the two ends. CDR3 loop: CSVEGGSSNGYTF. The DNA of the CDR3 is TGCAGCGTTGAAGGGGGCTCCTCCAATGGCTACACCTTC.

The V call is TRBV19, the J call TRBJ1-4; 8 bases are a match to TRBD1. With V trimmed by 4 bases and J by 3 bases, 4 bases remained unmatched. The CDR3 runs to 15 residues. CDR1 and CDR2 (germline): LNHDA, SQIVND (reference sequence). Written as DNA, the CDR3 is TGTGCCAGTAGTACTCAGGGGGCAGCTAATGAAAAACTGTTTTTT. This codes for CASSTQGAANEKLFF. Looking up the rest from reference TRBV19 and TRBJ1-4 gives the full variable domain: DGGITQSPKYLFRKEGQNVTLSCEQNLNHDAMYWYRQDPGQGLRLIYYSQIVNDFQKGDIAEGYSVSREKKESFPLTVTSAQKNPTAFYLCASSTQGAANEKLFFGSGTQLSVL.

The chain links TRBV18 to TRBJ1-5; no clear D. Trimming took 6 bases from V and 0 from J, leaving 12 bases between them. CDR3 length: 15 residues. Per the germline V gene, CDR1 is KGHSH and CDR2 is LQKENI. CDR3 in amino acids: CASSLTVNSNQPQHF. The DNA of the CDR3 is TGTGCCAGCTCCCTGACGGTAAATAGCAATCAGCCCCAGCATTTT.

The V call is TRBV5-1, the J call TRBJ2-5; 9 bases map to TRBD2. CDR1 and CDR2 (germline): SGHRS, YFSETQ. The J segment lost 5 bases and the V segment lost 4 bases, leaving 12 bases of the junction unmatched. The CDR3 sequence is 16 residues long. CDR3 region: CASSAEAGGKEETQYF. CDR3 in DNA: TGCGCCAGCAGCGCTGAAGCGGGAGGAAAGGAGGAGACCCAGTACTTC.

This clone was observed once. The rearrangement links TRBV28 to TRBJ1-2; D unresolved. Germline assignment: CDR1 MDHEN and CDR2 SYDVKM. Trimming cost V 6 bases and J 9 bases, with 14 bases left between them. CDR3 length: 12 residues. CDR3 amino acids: CASSPRRASYTF. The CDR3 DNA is TGTGCCAGCAGCCCGAGGAGGGCGAGCTACACCTTC.

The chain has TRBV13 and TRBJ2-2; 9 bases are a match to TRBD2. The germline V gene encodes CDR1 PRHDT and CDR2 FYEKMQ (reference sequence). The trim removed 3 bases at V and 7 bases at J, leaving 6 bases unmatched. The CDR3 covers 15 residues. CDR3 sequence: CASSFASGIVGELFF. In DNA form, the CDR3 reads TGTGCCAGCAGCTTTGCTAGCGGGATAGTCGGGGAGCTGTTTTTT.

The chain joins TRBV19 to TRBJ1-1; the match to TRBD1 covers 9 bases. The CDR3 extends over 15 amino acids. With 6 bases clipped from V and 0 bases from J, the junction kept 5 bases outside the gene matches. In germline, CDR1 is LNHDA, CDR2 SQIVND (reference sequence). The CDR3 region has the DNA TGTGCCAGTAGCCGGGACAGGGAAATGAACACTGAAGCTTTCTTT. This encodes CASSRDREMNTEAFF.